This T cell receptor beta chain appears in the sequencing data of a study of blood T cell repertoires in COVID-19. The wider study: Samples representing acute and convalescent COVID-19 were sourced from the United States, Italy and Spain.

Study members were between roughly 18 and 89 years old and lived in around 24 US regions. Here immunoSEQ multiplex PCR was the method, and the copy in TCRdb shows in-frame clones only, minus some. The sample has under 200,000 clones; 70% to 90% are singletons. Sequenced: PBMCs or T cells enriched from blood (not recorded which). This receptor was identified in a woman aged 50 to 60 who had recovered from COVID-19.

CDR3 loop: CASSADRGRTEAFF. The CDR3 DNA is TGTGCCAGCAGCGCGGACAGGGGGCGGACTGAAGCTTTCTTT. V usage is TRBV2 and J usage is TRBJ1-1; 11 positions agree with TRBD1. V was clipped by 6 bases and J by 5 bases; unmatched bases: 5. This CDR3 has 14 amino acids. CDR1 and CDR2 from the germline V gene are SNHLY and FYNNEI.